This is a list of T cell receptor beta chains from one sample in a study of OX40 agonist ivuxolimab in advanced cancers. Repertoires were generated with immunoSEQ multiplex PCR, while TCRdb's copy carries only in-frame clones and drops some. This table has 90,000 or so clones, about 91% appearing once. The source was CD4+ or CD8+ T cells sorted from blood, collected in a trial of the OX40 agonist ivuxolimab. Every receptor here comes from an adult with an advanced solid tumor such as melanoma, head and neck, liver or kidney cancer. Each CDR3 is given with its conserved first and last residue.

V gene	CDR3 protein
TRBV5-1	CASSLVSGLAGVEQYF
TRBV7-7	CASSKDRVTYNEQFF
TRBV7-3	CASSLSNNSPLHF
TRBV2	CASRGDRGFADTQYF
TRBV30	CAWREGRAALWSHEQFF
TRBV9	CASSVASPPGETQYF
TRBV28	CASTGGGGRETQYF
TRBV7-3	CASSQYRGETQYF
TRBV5-1	CASHDRDRGLTYEQYF
TRBV29-1	CSVGQGGNIQYF
TRBV6-6	CASSYGGAYGYTF
TRBV18	CASSPQKNTEAFF
TRBV19	CASTGSGGGEGKTQYF
TRBV7-2	CASSSTRQGDEQYF
TRBV6-5	CASSYTAGVETQYF
TRBV27	CASSSIRWGTQYF
TRBV20-1	CSARMDNEQFF
TRBV5-4	CASSGSGGRGLRETQYF
TRBV19	CASSPTGKVGYGYTF
TRBV2	CASSVGGHSMNTEAFF
TRBV11-3	CASSFQGSGTEAFF
TRBV4-3	CASSQFYRVYGNYEQYF
TRBV25-1	CASSEWVGDMNTEAFF
TRBV15	CATSRDVLIPGQELFYGYTF
TRBV7-9	CASSSRLGEKLFF
TRBV7-8	CASSLAARVATDTQYF
TRBV18	CASSTDMNTEAFF
TRBV11-2	CASSRRPAAAPFF
TRBV12-5	CASAFHWDSGGLETQYF
TRBV5-1	CASSFRTSGSSYNEQFF
TRBV10-2	CASSEQGPPNTEAFF
TRBV18	CASSPLGQVLSGNTIYF
TRBV7-2	CASSPKMAVGNTEAFF
TRBV7-6	CASSLVGETHNEQFF
TRBV7-3	CASSLKGQGIGTDTQYF
TRBV9	CASSDSGRGEQFF
TRBV18	CASSPTSPGQGLSYEQYF
TRBV6-4	CASSDSGGMQPQHF
TRBV29-1	CSVQGANQPQHF
TRBV19	CASSTGTVGTNEQFF
TRBV4-3	CASSLNHGTQETQYF